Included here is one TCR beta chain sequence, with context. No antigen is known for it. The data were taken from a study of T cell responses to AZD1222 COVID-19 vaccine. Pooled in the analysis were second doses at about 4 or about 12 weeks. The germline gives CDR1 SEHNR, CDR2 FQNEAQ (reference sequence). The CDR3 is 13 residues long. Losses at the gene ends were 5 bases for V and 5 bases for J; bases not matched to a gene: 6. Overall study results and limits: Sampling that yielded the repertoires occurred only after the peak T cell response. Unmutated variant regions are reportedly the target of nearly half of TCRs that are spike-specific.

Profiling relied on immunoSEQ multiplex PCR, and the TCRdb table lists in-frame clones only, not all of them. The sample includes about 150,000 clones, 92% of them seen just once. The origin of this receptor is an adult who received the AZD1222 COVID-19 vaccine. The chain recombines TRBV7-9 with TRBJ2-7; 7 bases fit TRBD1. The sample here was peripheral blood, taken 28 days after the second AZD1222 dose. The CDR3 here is CASSVDRVNEQYF. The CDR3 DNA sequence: TGTGCCAGCAGCGTCGACAGGGTCAACGAGCAGTACTTC. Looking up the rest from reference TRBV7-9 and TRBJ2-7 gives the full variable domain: DTGVSQNPRHKITKRGQNVTFRCDPISEHNRLYWYRQTLGQGPEFLTYFQNEAQLEKSRLLSDRFSAERPKGSFSTLEIQRTEQGDSAMYLCASSVDRVNEQYFGPGTRLTVT.